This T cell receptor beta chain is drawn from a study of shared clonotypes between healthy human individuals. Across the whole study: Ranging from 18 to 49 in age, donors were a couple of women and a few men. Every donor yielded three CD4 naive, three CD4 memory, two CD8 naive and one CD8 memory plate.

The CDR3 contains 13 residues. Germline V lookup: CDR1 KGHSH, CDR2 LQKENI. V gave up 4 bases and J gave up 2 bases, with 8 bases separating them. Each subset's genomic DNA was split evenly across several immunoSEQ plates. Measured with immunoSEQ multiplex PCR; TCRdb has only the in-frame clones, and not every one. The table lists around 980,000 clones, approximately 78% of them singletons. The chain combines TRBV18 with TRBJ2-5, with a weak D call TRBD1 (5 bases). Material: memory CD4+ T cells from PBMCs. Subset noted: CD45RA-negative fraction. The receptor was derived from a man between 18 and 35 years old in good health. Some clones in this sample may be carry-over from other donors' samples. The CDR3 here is CASSLRQQETQYF. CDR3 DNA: TGTGCCAGCTCACTTAGACAGCAAGAGACCCAGTACTTC.